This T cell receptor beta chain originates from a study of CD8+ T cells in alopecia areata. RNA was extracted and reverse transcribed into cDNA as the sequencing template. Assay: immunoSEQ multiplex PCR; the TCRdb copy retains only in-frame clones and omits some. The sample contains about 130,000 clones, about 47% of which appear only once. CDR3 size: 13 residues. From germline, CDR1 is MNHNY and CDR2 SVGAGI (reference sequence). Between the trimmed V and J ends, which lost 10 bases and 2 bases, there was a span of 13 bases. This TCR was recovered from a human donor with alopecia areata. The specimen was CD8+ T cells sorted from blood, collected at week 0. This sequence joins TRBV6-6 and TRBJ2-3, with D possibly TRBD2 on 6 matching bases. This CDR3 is CAIIAEDTDTQYF. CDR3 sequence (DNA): TGTGCCATAATAGCGGAGGACACAGATACGCAGTATTTT.